This TCR beta chain was recovered during a study of naive and memory T cell subsets. Findings and limits, study-wide: Expression changes during T cell differentiation may affect RNA-based TCR counts.

The CDR3 totals 13 residues. V lost 7 bases, J lost 7 bases, and 9 bases stayed unmatched. The beta constant-region primer was an equimolar mix of two oligonucleotides covering TRBC1 and TRBC2. Ligation attached a single-stranded oligonucleotide with a 12-nucleotide UMI and the SP2 primer to the cDNA 3' end. Four rounds of PCR amplified the ligated cDNA using nested alpha and beta constant-region primers plus SP2. TCRdb ran MiXCR on the UMI-ligation and nested PCR reads and lists one entry per CDR3 protein. The sample shows tens of thousands of distinct CDR3 sequences, about an eighth of them seen only once. There are a few counts of this clonotype. Its specificity is unknown.

This TCR came from a human donor in good health. The chain is built from TRBV12-3 or TRBV12-4 and TRBJ1-2; 7 bases fit TRBD1. Material for sequencing was central memory CD4+ T cells from blood. In nucleotides, the CDR3 is TGTGCCAGCAACGCACAGGGGCCGGGTGGCTACACCTTC. Protein: CASNAQGPGGYTF.